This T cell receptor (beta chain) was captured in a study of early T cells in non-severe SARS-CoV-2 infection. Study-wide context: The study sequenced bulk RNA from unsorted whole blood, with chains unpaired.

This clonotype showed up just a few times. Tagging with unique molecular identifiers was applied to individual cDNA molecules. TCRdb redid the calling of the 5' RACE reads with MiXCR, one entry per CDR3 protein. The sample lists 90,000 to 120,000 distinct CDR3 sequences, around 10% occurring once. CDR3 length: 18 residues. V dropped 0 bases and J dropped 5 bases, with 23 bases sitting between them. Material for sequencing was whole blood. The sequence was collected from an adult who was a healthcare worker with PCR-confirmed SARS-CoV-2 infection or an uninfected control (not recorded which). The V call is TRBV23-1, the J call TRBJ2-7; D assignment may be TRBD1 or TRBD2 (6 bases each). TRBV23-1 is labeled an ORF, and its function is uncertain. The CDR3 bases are TGCGCCAGCAGTCAATCGGGGGGCCGGGGTGACACTTGGGACGAGCAGTACTTC. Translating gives CASSQSGGRGDTWDEQYF.